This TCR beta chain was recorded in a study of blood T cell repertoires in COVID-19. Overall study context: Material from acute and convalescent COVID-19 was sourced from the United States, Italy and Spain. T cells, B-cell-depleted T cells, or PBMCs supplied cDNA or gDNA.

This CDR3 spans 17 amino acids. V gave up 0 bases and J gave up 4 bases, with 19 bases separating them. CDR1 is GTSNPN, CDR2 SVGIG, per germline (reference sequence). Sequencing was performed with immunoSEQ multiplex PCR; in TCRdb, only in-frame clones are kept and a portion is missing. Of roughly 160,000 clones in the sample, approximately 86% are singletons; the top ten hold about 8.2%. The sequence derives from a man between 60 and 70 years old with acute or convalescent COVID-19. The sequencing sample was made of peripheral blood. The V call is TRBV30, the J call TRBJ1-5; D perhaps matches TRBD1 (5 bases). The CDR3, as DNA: TGTGCCTGGAGTGTAGCAGGGAACCCCAAGCCGAATCAGCCCCAGCATTTT. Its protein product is CAWSVAGNPKPNQPQHF. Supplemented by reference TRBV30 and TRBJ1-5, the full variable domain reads SQTIHQWPATLVQPVGSPLSLECTVEGTSNPNLYWYRQAAGRGLQLLFYSVGIGQISSEVPQNLSASRPQDRQFILSSKKLLLSDSGFYLCAWSVAGNPKPNQPQHFGDGTRLSIL.